The source of this TCR beta chain is a study of OX40 agonist ivuxolimab in advanced cancers. Repertoires were generated with immunoSEQ multiplex PCR, while TCRdb's copy carries only in-frame clones and drops some. The table lists 60,000 to 100,000 clones, around 92% of them singletons, with around 0.5% in the top ten. The CDR3 consists of 17 residues. The germline CDR1 and CDR2 sequences are SGHNT and YYREEE (reference sequence). After removal of 4 bases from V and 5 bases from J, the junction contained 7 bases not matched to a gene. The sequences come from CD4+ or CD8+ T cells sorted from blood, collected in a trial of the OX40 agonist ivuxolimab. The chain links TRBV5-4 to TRBJ2-2; TRBD2 aligns across 14 bases. This clonotype originated in an adult with an advanced solid tumor such as melanoma, head and neck, liver or kidney cancer. The CDR3 coding sequence is TGTGCCAGCAGCCCGGGACTAGCGGGAGTTTTTACCGGGGAGCTGTTTTTT. Translated: CASSPGLAGVFTGELFF.